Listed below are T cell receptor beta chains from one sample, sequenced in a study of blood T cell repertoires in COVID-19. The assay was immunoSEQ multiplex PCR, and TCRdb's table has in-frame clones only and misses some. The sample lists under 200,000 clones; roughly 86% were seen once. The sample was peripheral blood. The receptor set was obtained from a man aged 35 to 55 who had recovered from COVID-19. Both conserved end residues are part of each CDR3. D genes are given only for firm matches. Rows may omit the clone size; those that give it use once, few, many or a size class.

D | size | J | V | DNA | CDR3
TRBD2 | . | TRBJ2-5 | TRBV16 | TGTGCCAGCAGCCAATCGCGGGGGTTAGAGACCCAGTACTTC | CASSQSRGLETQYF
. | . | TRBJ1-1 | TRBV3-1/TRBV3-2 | TGTGCCAGCAGCCAAGCAGGCCGGATGAACACTGAAGCTTTCTTT | CASSQAGRMNTEAFF
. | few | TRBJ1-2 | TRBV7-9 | TGTGCCAGCAGCAAATCCGGACAGTTAGCTAACTATGGCTACACCTTC | CASSKSGQLANYGYTF
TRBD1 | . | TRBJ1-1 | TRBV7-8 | TGTGCCAGCAGCCAAAGAACAGGGGTCATGAACACTGAAGCTTTCTTT | CASSQRTGVMNTEAFF
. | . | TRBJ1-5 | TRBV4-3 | TGCGCCAGCAGCCAAGAACCCCCTCCTATGGTTCAGCCCCAGCATTTT | CASSQEPPPMVQPQHF
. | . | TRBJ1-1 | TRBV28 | TGTGCCAGCAGTTTACGCAGGCAAACAACTTTCTTT | CASSLRRQTTFF
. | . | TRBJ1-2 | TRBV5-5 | TGTGCCAGCAGCTTGGAGGCAGGGTCGTTTGGCTACACCTTC | CASSLEAGSFGYTF
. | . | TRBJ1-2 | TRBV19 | TGTGCCAGTAGTTCCACAGGGTCGAACTATGGCTACACCTTC | CASSSTGSNYGYTF
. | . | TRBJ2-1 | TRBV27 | TGTGCCAGCGGGGGGTTGCGTGAGCAGTTCTTC | CASGGLREQFF
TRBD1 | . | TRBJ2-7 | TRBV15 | TGTGCCACCAGCAGGGACAGGGGCTCCTACGAGCAGTACTTC | CATSRDRGSYEQYF
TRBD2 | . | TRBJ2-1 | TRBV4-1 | TGCGCCAGCAGCCAAGGAGCGGGAGGCCCCCATGAGCAGTTCTTC | CASSQGAGGPHEQFF
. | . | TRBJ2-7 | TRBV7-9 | TGTGCCAGCAGCTTCGAGGTGAACTACGAGCAGTACTTC | CASSFEVNYEQYF
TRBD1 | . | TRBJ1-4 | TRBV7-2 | TGTGCCAGCAGCATCCAGACAGGGGCTAATGAAAAACTGTTTTTT | CASSIQTGANEKLFF
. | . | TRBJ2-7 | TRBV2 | TGTGCCAGCAGTGGGTCTTTAGAACGAGGCTCCTACGAGCAGTACTTC | CASSGSLERGSYEQYF
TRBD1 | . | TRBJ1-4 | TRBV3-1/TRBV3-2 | TGTGCCAGCAGCCAAGGGACAGGGGGTACGAATGAAAAACTGTTTTTT | CASSQGTGGTNEKLFF
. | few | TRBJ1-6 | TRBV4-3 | TGCGCCAGCAGCCAAGTACAGGGCCGGCAGATTTCACCCCTCCACTTT | CASSQVQGRQISPLHF
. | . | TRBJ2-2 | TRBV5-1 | TGCGCCAGCAGCCCCCCGGGACTTCAAAACACCGGGGAGCTGTTTTTT | CASSPPGLQNTGELFF
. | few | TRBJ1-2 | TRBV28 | TGTGCCAGCGGAAAACAGGGTTTTGACTATGGCTACACCTTC | CASGKQGFDYGYTF
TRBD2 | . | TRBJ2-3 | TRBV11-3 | TGTGCCAGCAGCTTAGGCCGGGACTACAACACAGATACGCAGTATTTT | CASSLGRDYNTDTQYF
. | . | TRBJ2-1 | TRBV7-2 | TGTGCCAGCAGCTTACGGGACTGGGGTTACAATGAGCAGTTCTTC | CASSLRDWGYNEQFF
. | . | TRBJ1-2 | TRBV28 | TGTGCCAGCAGTTTAGGGCGTATTAACTATGGCTACACCTTC | CASSLGRINYGYTF
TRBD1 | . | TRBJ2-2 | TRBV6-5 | TGTGCCAGCAGAGTCGACAGGGGCCACACCGGGGAGCTGTTTTTT | CASRVDRGHTGELFF
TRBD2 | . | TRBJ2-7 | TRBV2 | TGTGCCAGCAGTTTCGGGACTAGCGGTTCCTACGAGCAGTACTTC | CASSFGTSGSYEQYF
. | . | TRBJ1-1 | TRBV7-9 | TGTGCCAGCAGCTTAGGCGCAGGGAAGACTTTCTTT | CASSLGAGKTFF
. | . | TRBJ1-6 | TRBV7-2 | TGTGCCAGCAGCTTAGCGCAGTCGAGGGATTCACCCCTCCACTTT | CASSLAQSRDSPLHF
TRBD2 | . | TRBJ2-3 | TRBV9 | TGTGCCAGCAGCGCGTGGACTAGCGGGAGTATCGCAGATACGCAGTATTTT | CASSAWTSGSIADTQYF
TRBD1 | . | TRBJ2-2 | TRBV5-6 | TGTGCCAGCAGCTTGGCAGTGGGACAGGGGTACGGGGAGCTGTTTTTT | CASSLAVGQGYGELFF
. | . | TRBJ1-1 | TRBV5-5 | TGTGCCAGCACCCGATGGGGGGGCGACACTGAAGCTTTCTTT | CASTRWGGDTEAFF
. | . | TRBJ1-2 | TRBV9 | TGTGCCAGCAGCGTAGGTGGCAGGGACTATGGCTACACCTTC | CASSVGGRDYGYTF
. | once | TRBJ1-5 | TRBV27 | TGTGCCAGCAAAACTAAAGGGAGGGACAATCAGCCCCAGCATTTT | CASKTKGRDNQPQHF
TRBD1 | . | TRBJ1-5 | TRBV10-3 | TGTGCCATCAGTGGAGGGGGCCCTCAGCCCCAGCATTTT | CAISGGGPQPQHF
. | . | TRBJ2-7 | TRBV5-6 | TGTGCCAGCAGCTTGGCCGGACCGGGGGAGCAGTACTTC | CASSLAGPGEQYF
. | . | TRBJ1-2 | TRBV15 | TGTGCCACCAGCAGAGATCTCGACACCAACTATGGCTACACCTTC | CATSRDLDTNYGYTF
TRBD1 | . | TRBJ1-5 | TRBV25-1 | TGTGCCAGCAGTGACGGAGGGGGCAGCAATCAGCCCCAGCATTTT | CASSDGGGSNQPQHF
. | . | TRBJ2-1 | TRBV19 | TGTGCCAGTAGCCGAAAATCTGCGGGAAGCTCCTACAATGAGCAGTTCTTC | CASSRKSAGSSYNEQFF
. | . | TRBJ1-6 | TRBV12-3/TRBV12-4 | TGTGCCAGCAGTTCCACTAGGAATTCACCCCTCCACTTT | CASSSTRNSPLHF
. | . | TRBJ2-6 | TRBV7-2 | TGTGCCAGCAGCCCTTACTCGTCTGGGGCCAACGTCCTGACTTTC | CASSPYSSGANVLTF
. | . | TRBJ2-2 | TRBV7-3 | TGTGCCAGCAGGGACTCTACTAGTCAGGGGGAGCTGTTTTTT | CASRDSTSQGELFF
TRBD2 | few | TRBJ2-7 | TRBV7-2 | TGTGCCAGCAACCGGGGGGACCTTCGTGGGGAGCAGTACTTC | CASNRGDLRGEQYF
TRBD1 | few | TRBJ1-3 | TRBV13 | TGTGCCAGCAGCTTAGGAGGACAGGGGATCAGCACCATATATTTT | CASSLGGQGISTIYF
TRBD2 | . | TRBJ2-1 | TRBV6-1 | TGTGCCAGCAGTGAACATAGCGGGGGGGCCGGGGAGCAGTTCTTC | CASSEHSGGAGEQFF
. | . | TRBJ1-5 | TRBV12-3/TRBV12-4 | TGTGCCAGCAGTTTTAACAGGGATCAGCCCCAGCATTTT | CASSFNRDQPQHF
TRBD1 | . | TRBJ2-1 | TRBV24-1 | TGTGCCACCAGTGATTTGCAGGGTGGGGACAGGAGGCTCAATGAGCAGTTCTTC | CATSDLQGGDRRLNEQFF
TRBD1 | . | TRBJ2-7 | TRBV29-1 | TGCAGCGTTGAAGTGGGGACAGGGTGGGAGCAGTACTTC | CSVEVGTGWEQYF
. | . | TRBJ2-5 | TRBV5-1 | TGCGCCAGCAGCATCGGCCCACAGGAGACCCAGTACTTC | CASSIGPQETQYF
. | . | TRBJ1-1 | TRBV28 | TGTGCATGCGGGCGGTCCTATGCGAACACTGAAGCTTTCTTT | CACGRSYANTEAFF
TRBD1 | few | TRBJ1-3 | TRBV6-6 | TGTGCCAGCAGTCGGACAGGGAGCTTCAGCTCTGGAAACACCATATATTTT | CASSRTGSFSSGNTIYF
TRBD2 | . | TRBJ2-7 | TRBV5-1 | TGCGCCAGCAGCTTTACTAGCGGGAGCTACGAGCAGTACTTC | CASSFTSGSYEQYF
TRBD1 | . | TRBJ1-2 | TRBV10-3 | TGTGCCATCACAGTGCCCGGGACAGGGGGAACGTATGGCTACACCTTC | CAITVPGTGGTYGYTF
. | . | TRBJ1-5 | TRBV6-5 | TGTGCCAGCCGGACTAGAGATCAGCCCCAGCATTTT | CASRTRDQPQHF
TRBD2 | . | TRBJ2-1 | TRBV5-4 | TGTGCCAGCAGCTGGGTTGGCGGGGGGGGTTACAATGAGCAGTTCTTC | CASSWVGGGGYNEQFF
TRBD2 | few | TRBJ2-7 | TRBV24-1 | TGTGCCACCAGTGACGGGTCTAGCGGGAGACGCTACGAGCAGTACTTC | CATSDGSSGRRYEQYF
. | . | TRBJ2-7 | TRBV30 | TGTGCCTGGAGTCCCGGTTACGAGCAGTACTTC | CAWSPGYEQYF
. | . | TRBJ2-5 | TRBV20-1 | TGCAGTGCTAGTAACCATCCGGGGGACCAGTACTTC | CSASNHPGDQYF
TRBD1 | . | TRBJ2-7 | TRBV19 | TGTGCCAGTAGTGCCGGGACAGGGGGCGGCGAGCAGTACTTC | CASSAGTGGGEQYF
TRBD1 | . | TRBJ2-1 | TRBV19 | TGTGCCAGTAGTTACGGGACAGGGTATTACAATGAGCAGTTCTTC | CASSYGTGYYNEQFF
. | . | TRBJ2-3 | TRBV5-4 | TGTGCCAGCAGCTTGGGGCCACAAGATACGCAGTATTTT | CASSLGPQDTQYF
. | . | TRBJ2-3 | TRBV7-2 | TGTGCCAGCAGCTTAGTGGGGGGGCAAGATACGCAGTATTTT | CASSLVGGQDTQYF
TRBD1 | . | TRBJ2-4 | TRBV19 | TGTGCCAGTCAAAAGGGTGACTCAGGGGGAAACATTCAGTACTTC | CASQKGDSGGNIQYF